This TCR beta chain was sequenced for a study of cytomegalovirus exposure and HLA in healthy donors (dated by TCRdb to 2017 to 2019). Turning to the overall study: An earlier analysis of some 600 of the donors reported approximately 300 Gb of sequence data and 117 million unique TCR beta sequences obtained from about 200 million T cells. Rather than drawing on any new phenotypic data, the later analysis identified candidate immune exposures from TCR beta sequences and the way those sequences occurred across donors. Of the 398 genotyped donors, 75% to 85% were placed in the genetic ancestry cluster associated with self-reported Caucasian donors. An earlier analysis of around 580 of the donors used high-throughput TCR beta sequencing to judge whether each TCR beta V gene segment behaved as functional or pseudogenic. High-throughput TCR immunosequencing, statistical association of individual TCRs with disease status, and machine learning were combined to predict cytomegalovirus infection status. A later analysis re-analyzed previously published TCR beta repertoires from about 730 donors and added high-resolution HLA genotyping to study TCR occurrence patterns. Besides the first cohort of more than 650 subjects, a separate validation cohort made up of 120 different subjects was used. Both class I and class II loci were covered by HLA typing, at four-digit resolution. The study aimed to test whether signatures of past pathogen exposure could be identified by cataloging public T cell receptors. An early release that covered around 590 HLA-typed donors contained approximately 300 gigabases of sequencing data and 65 million to 100 million unique TCR sequences. Because of strong linkage in the cohort, four to six DR-DQ haplotypes were treated as single units for association and clustering. Every repertoire in the discovery cohort had been generated on one and the same sequencing platform. The study used immunosequencing to profile the T cell repertoires of approximately 630 subjects and linked those repertoires to cytomegalovirus serostatus. Donor age, sex, ethnicity and CMV serostatus were collected together with the repertoire data. Typing coverage varied by locus: 629-630 donors for A, B, C, DRB1 and DQB1; approximately 500 for DQA1; around 570 for DPA1; roughly 450 for DPB1. On average, about 240,000 unique TCR beta nucleotide sequences were sequenced per donor among about 400 genotyped donors of the cohort, with 15% to 20% of those sequences being non-productive. In a later genetic analysis, genome-wide SNP genotypes for about 65% of the roughly 670 donors were used, and that subset was treated as a discovery cohort.

Library construction relied on the immunoSEQ multiplex PCR assay. For the multiplex PCR, a mixture combining 60 forward primers for TCR Vbeta segments and 13 reverse primers for TCR Jbeta segments was used. The CDR3 region of rearranged TCR beta genes was amplified from genomic DNA with a multiplex PCR assay. The Illumina HiSeq System was used to sequence the amplified TCR beta libraries as 87-base-pair reads. In the paper's pipeline: In a later analysis, tens of millions of unique TCR beta chains were counted across the approximately 640 repertoires, and about 9.9 million of these chains were shared by at least two donors. Raw reads were error-corrected and collapsed into unique sequences with a nearest-neighbor algorithm that merged closely related sequences to remove PCR and sequencing errors. To assign V, D and J gene segments, CDR3 sequences were aligned to IMGT reference sequences. For a sequence to be retained, a match of at least six nucleotides was required to both a V gene segment and a J gene segment. Rearrangements were called productive when the CDR3 lacked stop codons and stayed in frame with V and J; all others were non-productive. CDR3 was defined according to IMGT convention as the region running from the second conserved V-encoded cysteine to the conserved J-encoded phenylalanine. In an earlier analysis of around 640 of the donors, sequences lacking an unambiguous match to a single V gene segment were excluded. In an earlier analysis of around 600 of the donors, V segments were called functional above 56.7% productive rearrangements and were called segregating when the between-donor standard deviation exceeded 5%. A statistical classification framework was developed to diagnose cytomegalovirus status using the catalog of TCR beta chain sequences. V and J gene assignment, in a later analysis, came from comparing TCR nucleotide sequences with IMGT/GENE-DB human TR gene sequences. In a later analysis, CDR3 sequences and most-parsimonious VDJ recombination scenarios were assigned using the TCRdist pipeline. A later analysis defined each TCR beta chain by its CDR3 amino acid sequence plus V-gene family, and excluded reads lacking a unique V-gene family. A later analysis removed roughly 590 highly shared, low-generation-probability nucleotide sequences to deal with suspected cross-contamination and a sequencing artifact. A later analysis calculated a clonal expansion index for each public chain from normalized within-repertoire ranks of inferred template counts. In a later analysis, generation probabilities were computed using a VDJ recombination model fitted to out-of-frame rearrangements, and the results were checked against IGoR. A later analysis scored TCR-TCR, TCR-HLA and TCR-CMV co-occurrence with hypergeometric tests, applying a repertoire-size bias correction to TCR pairs. A later analysis estimated false discovery rates by permuting HLA or CMV assignments 20 times. In a later analysis, co-occurring TCRs were grouped with DBSCAN, and TCRdist sequence similarity was added when clustering was performed within HLA-allele-positive subsets. Repertoires with fewer than 30,000 or more than 120,000 public chains, plus five repertoires with anomalous nucleotide sharing, were excluded from co-occurrence clustering. TCRdb carries this immuneACCESS record with in-frame sequences only. Its versions omit some clonotypes, under half of them owing to an unresolved V gene in the studies checked, with the rest unexplained. That table gives V, J and clone size, and the DNA gave D and trimming. Here the sample has 150,000 to 200,000 clones; 60% to 85% occur a single time. Together, the top ten hold 0.9% to 1.2% of the sample.

The cohort consisted of more than 650 healthy bone marrow donors. All cohort members were sampled while nominally healthy, although unrecorded immune exposures were likely present. The donor was CMV seronegative and was included in the group of around 320 seronegative cohort members. Every donor gave a peripheral blood sample, and the peripheral blood mononuclear cells from that sample were used for TCR beta sequencing. The Qiagen DNeasy Blood Extraction Kit was used to extract genomic DNA from the blood cell samples. The full study reports these points: The authors suggested that the approach could potentially be generalized to other disease states and immunological phenotypes. Several of the top co-occurrence clusters appeared to be linked to parvovirus B19, influenza, CMV and Epstein-Barr virus, according to a later analysis. Because counts were too low, seventeen rarely observed V segments, including chromosome 9 orphons, were excluded from the earlier analysis of 587 of the donors. An association between a missense DCLRE1C variant and V-gene and J-gene trimming of TCR beta chains was found in a later genetic analysis and replicated in an independent cohort. In an earlier analysis of over 550 of the donors, most TCR beta V segments were observed in productive rearrangements about 90% or about 30% of the time, broadly matching IMGT annotations. Linkage disequilibrium might explain the correlated functional status among segregating V segments, but an unknown experimental factor could not be excluded. Specific HLA alleles were associated with around 18,000 TCR beta sequences at a false discovery rate of 0.05 in a later analysis. Presence/absence analyses assumed roughly uniform sequencing depth across donors, an assumption that may not hold. Because HLA typing was unavailable for some donors at each locus, only the typed subset was used in association tests. The only immune exposure information available for the cohort was CMV serostatus. A later analysis found that TCR association rates varied across HLA loci, with DRB1 alleles showing the most associated TCRs and HLA-C alleles the fewest. The study gave a list of 150 to 200 TCR beta chains associated with cytomegalovirus. In a later analysis, most CMV-associated TCR beta chains were found to appear HLA-restricted, with HLA associations seemingly driven largely by CMV exposure. In a later genetic analysis, fewer N-insertions in productive TCRs were reported among donors in an Asian-associated ancestry cluster than the 666-donor mean. Only TCR beta chains were sequenced in this cohort, and the absence of alpha or paired-chain data limited detectable features. Because the 87-base-pair reads could not distinguish some IMGT-functional V segments, including TRBV6-2 and TRBV6-3, those segments were excluded. The sequencing pipeline was judged likely to have produced a cluster of highly shared sequence variants as a technical artifact. When HLA alleles, especially DR and DQ, strongly co-occurred, attributing TCR associations to individual alleles was difficult. Most TCR sequences were observed very rarely across donors, whereas some public TCRs were present in many individuals. Cytomegalovirus status was reported to be diagnosed by the classifier with high specificity and sensitivity in both the original and validation cohorts. In vitro tests confirmed that a few of the cytomegalovirus-associated TCR beta chains recognize cytomegalovirus antigens. Compared with equally common non-associated chains, HLA-associated TCR beta chains in a later analysis were more clonally expanded and had lower generation probabilities. A further reported finding was that TCR beta sequences accurately predicted the HLA-A and HLA-B alleles for most subjects in the first cohort.

Worth noting for this clone: This receptor's antigen is unknown. Per-base quality was not reported, and no clone a single base away is much larger than it.

The junction carries 12 bases between V and J, which are trimmed by 6 bases and 5 bases respectively. The CDR3 has 13 amino acids, counting the end cysteine and phenylalanine. Left in the record is the CDR3 DNA by itself, 39 bases read in frame from the first base. CDR1 and CDR2 (MNHEY, SMNVEV) derive from the germline V gene (reference sequence). This sequence was found in a woman aged 40 to 55 in good health and CMV-seronegative. Sequencing input: PBMCs. The V and J genes are TRBV27 and TRBJ2-3; the D segment could be TRBD2, given 6 matching bases. At the DNA level, the sequence is TGTGCCAGCAGCCCCGGGACTGGAGATACGCAGTATTTT. Its protein product is CASSPGTGDTQYF.